These 20 T cell receptor beta chains were all obtained from the same sample, sequenced in a study of CD8 T cells in ankylosing spondylitis. General study points: Fewer than ten highly homologous variants made up a TCR beta motif that seemed to typify ankylosing spondylitis blood.

MiXCR was run by TCRdb on the 5' RACE reads, yielding one entry per CDR3 protein. Of around 480,000 distinct CDR3 sequences listed, approximately 17% are singletons. Their target antigens are unknown. Sequencing was done on a sample of blood, either unsorted or a sorted T cell fraction (not recorded which). These receptors originate from a male donor with ankylosing spondylitis.

The chain recombines TRBV12-3 or TRBV12-4 with TRBJ1-2; unclear D gene. This CDR3 region has 13 residues. V gave up 3 bases and J gave up 7 bases, with 12 bases separating them. The CDR3 sequence is CASSLTVGIGYTF. In DNA form, the CDR3 reads TGTGCCAGCAGTTTGACGGTCGGAATTGGCTACACCTTC.

This clonotype occurred many times. One end of the junction is discordant with germline, which a read error may explain. This rearrangement joins TRBV5-8 to TRBJ2-3; 7 bases map to TRBD1. The germline CDR1 and CDR2 sequences are SGHTS and YDEGEE. This CDR3 is 16 amino acids long. CDR3 coding DNA: TGTGCCAGCAGCTCCCAGGGGGAGATCAGCACGGATACGCAGTATTTT. Translation gives CASSSQGEISTDTQYF.

This chain links TRBV3-1 with TRBJ2-7; 8 nucleotides line up with TRBD2. Germline CDR1 LGHDT, CDR2 YNNKEL (reference sequence). V lost 5 bases, J lost 7 bases, and 10 bases stayed unmatched. The CDR3 has 14 residues. The CDR3 bases are TGTGCCAGCAGCACCCTAGCGGGCGGGGGAGAGCAGTACTTC. Translation: CASSTLAGGGEQYF.

This clonotype was picked up a small number of times. The junction departs from germline at one end; a sequencing error may be responsible. This sequence joins TRBV12-3 or TRBV12-4 and TRBJ1-2; TRBD1 matches 10 bases. The CDR3 has 15 amino acids. This CDR3 reads CASSLATGGANGYTF. The CDR3 DNA is TGTGCCAGCAGTTTAGCGACAGGGGGCGCGAATGGTTACACCTTC.

A few counts support this clonotype. The V call is TRBV20-1, the J call TRBJ2-3; D perhaps matches TRBD1 (6 bases). Germline-derived CDR1 and CDR2 are DFQATT and SNEGSKA (reference sequence). The germline V and J ends were trimmed by 5 bases and 4 bases, with 13 bases remaining between them. The CDR3 is made up of 13 amino acids. The CDR3 region is CSAGTGFADTQYF. The CDR3 region has the DNA TGCAGTGCTGGAACAGGGTTCGCAGATACGCAGTATTTT.

This clonotype was recorded a few times. The chain is built from TRBV6-2 or TRBV6-3 and TRBJ2-7, with 7 positions matching TRBD1. The germline V gene encodes CDR1 MNHEY and CDR2 SVGEGT. CDR3 length equals 16 residues. Trimming removed 3 bases from V and 5 bases from J; junction bases left unmatched: 13. The CDR3 protein is CASSYRADRALDEQYF. The DNA for the CDR3 is TGTGCCAGCAGTTATCGGGCCGACAGGGCCCTCGACGAGCAGTACTTC.

In this sample, this clonotype turned up many times. The chain uses TRBV5-1 and TRBJ2-3, with D possibly being TRBD2 (6 bases). The CDR3 is 15 residues long. The V end was cut by 0 bases, the J end by 1 base, with 9 bases between. Per germline, CDR1 SGHRS and CDR2 YFSETQ. CDR3: CASSLAPGGTDTQYF. Here the CDR3 DNA reads TGCGCCAGCAGCTTGGCCCCGGGAGGCACAGATACGCAGTATTTT.

This clonotype has more than one count but fewer than ten. The gene calls are TRBV21-1 and TRBJ1-1. TRBV21-1 is a listed pseudogene. The CDR3 is 14 amino acids. The CDR3 sequence: CASSLPRQSTEAFF. The CDR3 region has the DNA TGTGCCAGCAGCCTACCCAGGCAAAGCACTGAAGCTTTCTTT.

This clonotype was observed a few times. V is TRBV6-6 and J is TRBJ1-1; D gene uncertain. Germline CDR1 reads MNHNY; CDR2 reads SVGAGI (reference sequence). The CDR3 is 13 residues long. V was cut by 5 bases and J by 8 bases, with 15 bases left in between. The CDR3: CASSTVTLGEAFF. The CDR3, as DNA: TGTGCCAGCAGTACGGTGACCCTGGGAGAAGCTTTCTTT.

This clonotype was seen many times. The chain links TRBV4-2 to TRBJ2-3; 7 nucleotides agree with TRBD2. The CDR3 is 17 amino acids. CDR1 and CDR2 from the germline V gene are LGHNA and YNFKEQ. V dropped 1 base and J dropped 10; count of bases not matched to a gene: 17. The CDR3 DNA is TGTGCCAGCAGCCAAGGGGAATTTAGCGGGCCTCGGTCTGCGCAGTATTTT. Protein sequence: CASSQGEFSGPRSAQYF.

The chain couples TRBV5-1 to TRBJ1-2; 11 bases line up with TRBD1. From germline, CDR1 is SGHRS and CDR2 YFSETQ. The CDR3 runs to 16 residues. J gave up 4 bases and V 4 bases, and 9 bases lay outside the gene matches. CDR3: CASSRDSDRGPYGYTF. CDR3 nucleotides: TGCGCCAGCAGCAGAGACTCGGACAGGGGGCCCTATGGCTACACCTTC.

The rearrangement joins TRBV27 to TRBJ2-1; 9 bases map to TRBD1. V lost 10 bases, J lost 5 bases, and 6 bases stayed unmatched. Germline V gene data show CDR1 as MNHEY and CDR2 as SMNVEV (reference sequence). This CDR3 is built from 13 residues. The CDR3 nucleotides read TGTGCCATCCGGGACAGGGAAAACAATGAGCAGTTCTTC. Translating gives CAIRDRENNEQFF.

This chain links TRBV6-1 with TRBJ1-4; 9 bases line up with TRBD1. This CDR3 has 14 amino acids. Losses at the gene ends were 8 bases for V and 8 bases for J; bases not matched to a gene: 9. From germline, CDR1 is MNHNS and CDR2 SASEGT. CDR3 in DNA: TGTGCCAGCGCCCTCGGGACAGGGACCGAAAAACTGTTTTTT. Protein: CASALGTGTEKLFF.

In this sample, this clonotype turned up a few times. This chain links TRBV6-2 or TRBV6-3 with TRBJ2-1; tentative D call: TRBD2 (6 bases). Trimming removed 2 bases from V and 5 bases from J, with 13 bases in between. CDR3 length equals 15 residues. Per the germline V gene, CDR1 is MNHEY and CDR2 is SVGEGT. CDR3 DNA sequence: TGTGCCAGCAGTTACGGGGGGACGGGTAACAATGAGCAGTTCTTC. Amino acids: CASSYGGTGNNEQFF.

This clonotype was counted many times. The gene calls are TRBV11-1 and TRBJ2-1; TRBD2 matches at 12 bases. The junction had 20 bases not matched to a gene; V was cut back by 6 bases and J by 2 bases. CDR3 length equals 21 residues. Germline values: CDR1 SGHAT, CDR2 FQDESV (reference sequence). CDR3 loop: CASSTTGLRASGRDPYNEQFF. CDR3 DNA sequence: TGTGCCAGCAGTACGACAGGGCTGAGGGCTAGCGGGAGGGACCCCTACAATGAGCAGTTCTTC.

The chain has TRBV6-2 or TRBV6-3 and TRBJ2-5; the match to TRBD2 covers 7 bases. V lost 0 bases, J lost 1 base, and 2 bases stayed unmatched. The germline V gene encodes CDR1 MNHEY and CDR2 SVGEGT. This CDR3 contains 15 residues. CDR3: CASSYSASGQETQYF. The CDR3 coding sequence is TGTGCCAGCAGTTACTCGGCTAGCGGCCAAGAGACCCAGTACTTC.

The rearrangement uses TRBV18 and TRBJ2-1, with TRBD1 as a possible D gene (6 bases). CDR1 is KGHSH, CDR2 LQKENI, per germline. V lost 4 bases to trimming and J lost 13 bases, with 14 bases between them. This CDR3 contains 12 residues. Here the CDR3 reads CASSHDRRLQFF. CDR3 nucleotides: TGTGCCAGCTCACACGACAGGAGGCTTCAGTTCTTC.

This clonotype turned up a few times. V gene TRBV9 combines with J gene TRBJ2-1; 7 bases match TRBD2. The CDR3 loop spans 16 amino acids. Germline lookup yields CDR1 SGDLS and CDR2 YYNGEE. Trimming at V came to 0 bases and at J to 6 bases, leaving 9 bases not matched to a gene. The chain's CDR3 is CASSVGGGRASNEQFF. The CDR3 DNA follows: TGTGCCAGCAGCGTAGGGGGTGGGAGGGCTAGCAATGAGCAGTTCTTC.

This chain links TRBV9 with TRBJ2-6, with 9 bases that match TRBD2. This CDR3 contains 17 residues. In germline, CDR1 is SGDLS, CDR2 YYNGEE. V dropped 4 bases and J dropped 1; count of bases not matched to a gene: 6. The CDR3, as DNA: TGTGCCAGCAGCATACTAGCGGGCGAATCTGGGGCCAACGTCCTGACTTTC. This translates into CASSILAGESGANVLTF.

The chain has TRBV29-1 and TRBJ1-1, with 7 bases that match TRBD1. Trimming removed 1 base from V and 1 base from J; junction bases left unmatched: 6. The CDR3 covers 15 residues. Germline values: CDR1 SQVTM, CDR2 ANQGSEA. The CDR3 here is CSVEALGTENTEAFF. CDR3 sequence (DNA): TGCAGCGTTGAAGCCCTCGGGACAGAGAACACTGAAGCTTTCTTT.